A selection of T cell receptor beta chains follows, all from one sample in a study of T-cell memory formation after mild COVID-19. TCRdb reprocessed the 5' RACE reads via MiXCR and lists one record per CDR3 protein. Of more than 350,000 distinct CDR3 sequences in the sample, 20% to 25% are singletons; the top ten hold about 12%. Sequences were obtained from PBMCs or a T cell subset sorted from them (not recorded which). The receptor set was obtained from an adult woman who had mild COVID-19 (a few samples of this study predate the infection). Cell type and time point are not known. CDR3s include the opening cysteine and the closing phenylalanine or tryptophan. The order of the fields is J gene, V gene, D gene, clone size, CDR3 protein, CDR3 DNA. A D gene is named only where the DNA matches it firmly. The size entry is marked missing in some rows and otherwise reads once, few, many or a size class.

J: TRBJ1-5; V: TRBV30; D: -; size: few; CDR3: CAWSVGSSNQPQHF; DNA: TGTGCCTGGAGTGTTGGCAGCAGCAATCAGCCCCAGCATTTT
J: TRBJ1-5; V: TRBV6-5; D: TRBD1; size: -; CDR3: CASSYSQGAKQPQHF; DNA: TGTGCCAGCAGTTACTCTCAGGGGGCGAAACAGCCCCAGCATTTT
J: TRBJ1-1; V: TRBV29-1; D: -; size: -; CDR3: CSGQGGLNTEAFF; DNA: TGCAGCGGGCAGGGCGGGCTGAACACTGAAGCTTTCTTT
J: TRBJ2-2; V: TRBV10-3; D: -; size: -; CDR3: CAISESKLGTGELFF; DNA: TGTGCCATCAGTGAGTCGAAGCTAGGCACCGGGGAGCTGTTTTTT
J: TRBJ2-2; V: TRBV15; D: -; size: -; CDR3: CATSRESGPKAGELFF; DNA: TGTGCCACCAGCAGAGAATCCGGGCCCAAGGCCGGGGAGCTGTTTTTT
J: TRBJ2-3; V: TRBV5-1; D: -; size: few; CDR3: CTSSPGGTSGTDTQYF; DNA: TGCACCAGCAGCCCAGGGGGGACTAGTGGCACAGATACGCAGTATTTT
J: TRBJ2-3; V: TRBV27; D: TRBD1; size: few; CDR3: CASSLSWDSASTDTQYF; DNA: TGTGCCAGCAGTTTATCGTGGGACAGTGCGAGCACAGATACGCAGTATTTT
J: TRBJ1-2; V: TRBV7-9; D: TRBD1; size: -; CDR3: CASTSPGTGLYGYTF; DNA: TGTGCCAGCACCTCCCCCGGGACAGGGCTCTATGGCTACACCTTC
J: TRBJ2-1; V: TRBV29-1; D: TRBD2; size: few; CDR3: CSVRGLAGESSYNEQFF; DNA: TGCAGCGTTAGGGGACTAGCGGGAGAAAGCTCCTACAATGAGCAGTTCTTC
J: TRBJ2-7; V: TRBV25-1; D: -; size: -; CDR3: CASSSETRISYEQYF; DNA: TGTGCCAGCAGTTCTGAAACCAGGATCTCCTACGAGCAGTACTTC
J: TRBJ1-2; V: TRBV20-1; D: -; size: -; CDR3: CSASGGVTSNYGYTF; DNA: TGCAGTGCTAGCGGGGGAGTTACTTCTAACTATGGCTACACCTTC
J: TRBJ1-3; V: TRBV7-9; D: -; size: many; CDR3: CASSPSASSGNTIYF; DNA: TGTGCCAGCAGCCCTTCTGCGTCCTCTGGAAACACCATATATTTT
J: TRBJ2-1; V: TRBV7-3; D: -; size: -; CDR3: CASSQPRMNEQFF; DNA: TGTGCCAGCAGCCAGCCCAGGATGAATGAGCAGTTCTTC
J: TRBJ1-1; V: TRBV4-1; D: -; size: -; CDR3: CASSQAAGRMNTEAFF; DNA: TGCGCCAGCAGCCAGGCCGCAGGGAGAATGAACACTGAAGCTTTCTTT
J: TRBJ2-3; V: TRBV18; D: -; size: many; CDR3: CASSPPGTDTQYF; DNA: TGTGCCAGCTCACCACCGGGCACAGATACGCAGTATTTT
J: TRBJ2-7; V: TRBV7-6; D: TRBD1; size: few; CDR3: CASSSGQGISYEQYF; DNA: TGTGCCAGCAGCTCTGGACAGGGGATCTCCTACGAGCAGTACTTC
J: TRBJ2-2; V: TRBV14; D: TRBD1; size: -; CDR3: CASSRVGQGNTGELFF; DNA: TGTGCCAGCAGCCGAGTGGGACAGGGGAACACCGGGGAGCTGTTTTTT
J: TRBJ2-1; V: TRBV3-1; D: -; size: -; CDR3: CASSRGGGGPYNEQVF; DNA: TGTGCCAGCAGCCGAGGGGGCGGGGGCCCCTACAATGAGCAGGTCTTC
J: TRBJ1-1; V: TRBV6-5; D: -; size: few; CDR3: CASSYSNRGVNTEAFF; DNA: TGTGCCAGCAGTTACTCGAATCGGGGAGTGAACACTGAAGCTTTCTTT
J: TRBJ1-4; V: TRBV20-1; D: -; size: -; CDR3: CSASGSREKLFF; DNA: TGCAGTGCTAGCGGGAGCCGTGAAAAACTGTTTTTT
J: TRBJ2-7; V: TRBV6-5; D: TRBD1; size: -; CDR3: CASRRGTGPYEQYF; DNA: TGTGCCAGCAGACGGGGGACAGGGCCCTACGAGCAGTACTTC
J: TRBJ2-4; V: TRBV19; D: TRBD1; size: many; CDR3: CASRPGTGAKNIQYF; DNA: TGTGCCAGCCGTCCCGGGACAGGGGCCAAAAACATTCAGTACTTC
J: TRBJ2-5; V: TRBV12-3/TRBV12-4; D: -; size: -; CDR3: CASSNSGVDKETQYF; DNA: TGTGCCAGCAGTAACTCTGGTGTGGATAAAGAGACCCAGTACTTC